These T cell receptor beta chains were read from a single sample in a study of OX40 agonist ivuxolimab in advanced cancers. Sequencing was performed with immunoSEQ multiplex PCR; in TCRdb, only in-frame clones are kept and a portion is missing. This sample has 35,000 to 40,000 clones, with 92% found just once. Here the sequenced sample was CD4+ or CD8+ T cells sorted from blood, taken in a trial of the OX40 agonist ivuxolimab. Receptors originate from an adult with an advanced solid tumor such as melanoma, head and neck, liver or kidney cancer. Both conserved end residues are part of each CDR3. D genes are given only for firm matches. Clone size is not always given. Where it is, it says once, few, many or a class for expanded clones.

d_gene	v_gene	len	j_gene	abundance	CDR3nt	CDR3aa
TRBD1	TRBV27	14	TRBJ1-4	.	TGTGCCAGCAGCTACGGGACAGAACTTGAAAAACTGTTTTTT	CASSYGTELEKLFF
TRBD2	TRBV9	16	TRBJ2-1	.	TGTGCCAGCAGCGTAGAGGGTAGCGGGACCTACAATGAGCAGTTCTTC	CASSVEGSGTYNEQFF
TRBD1	TRBV6-5	14	TRBJ1-1	.	TGTGCCAGCAGTTGGGACAGGAGATGGACTGAAGCTTTCTTT	CASSWDRRWTEAFF
.	TRBV28	12	TRBJ1-5	.	TGTGCCAGCAGCCTCGGGTCTCAGCCCCAGCATTTT	CASSLGSQPQHF
TRBD1	TRBV9	16	TRBJ2-1	.	TGTGCCAGCAGCGTATCTGGGACAGGGGGCTACGATGAGCAGTTCTTC	CASSVSGTGGYDEQFF
.	TRBV11-2	15	TRBJ2-1	once	TGTGCCAGCAGCTTTAGCTGGGGATCCTACAATGAGCAGTTCTTC	CASSFSWGSYNEQFF
.	TRBV20-1	11	TRBJ1-3	.	TGCAGTCTCTTATATGGAAACACCATATATTTT	CSLLYGNTIYF
.	TRBV4-1	13	TRBJ2-1	.	TGCGCCAGCAGCCACGAACTTAGCAATGAGCAGTTCTTC	CASSHELSNEQFF
.	TRBV4-1	14	TRBJ1-1	.	TGCGCCAGCAGCCCCGGAGGGTCTGTAACTGAAGCTTTCTTT	CASSPGGSVTEAFF
.	TRBV5-4	15	TRBJ1-1	.	TGTGCCAGCAGCCGTGAAGAGGTTCTCAACACTGAAGCTTTCTTT	CASSREEVLNTEAFF
.	TRBV5-1	13	TRBJ1-1	.	TGCGCCAGCAGCTTCGCAGGGGCCACTGAAGCTTTCTTT	CASSFAGATEAFF
.	TRBV6-1	15	TRBJ2-1	.	TGTGCCAGCAGTGAAGACGGGGGACGGTACAATGAGCAGTTCTTC	CASSEDGGRYNEQFF
.	TRBV6-5	16	TRBJ2-7	.	TGTGCCAGCAGTTCGGTCCGGGACTTCCGCTCCTACGAGCAGTACTTC	CASSSVRDFRSYEQYF
TRBD2	TRBV4-3	19	TRBJ2-1	.	TGCGCCAGCAGCCAAGATTACTTAGGGGCGGGAGGCCGGAACAATGAGCAGTTCTTC	CASSQDYLGAGGRNNEQFF
.	TRBV7-2	14	TRBJ1-1	few	TGTGCCAGCAGCTTAGCAGGGGGTAGCCCTGAAGCTTTCTTT	CASSLAGGSPEAFF
TRBD2	TRBV27	15	TRBJ2-3	.	TGTGCCAGCAGTCAGGGGACTAGCGGGAGAAATACGCAGTATTTT	CASSQGTSGRNTQYF
.	TRBV4-2	11	TRBJ2-1	.	TGTGCCAGCAGCCAAGGGAATGAGCAGTTCTTC	CASSQGNEQFF
TRBD1	TRBV11-2	14	TRBJ2-1	.	TGTGCCAGCAGACCCGACAGGGGGTACAATGAGCAGTTCTTC	CASRPDRGYNEQFF
.	TRBV29-1	13	TRBJ2-2	.	TGCAGCGTCTATCCCGACGGCTCCGGGGAGCTGTTTTTT	CSVYPDGSGELFF
.	TRBV25-1	15	TRBJ2-2	.	TGTGCCAGCAGTGCAGTTTACGCGAACACCGGGGAGCTGTTTTTT	CASSAVYANTGELFF
TRBD1	TRBV28	17	TRBJ1-2	.	TGTGCCAGCAGACTCGTCGTTCGGACAGGGGGCGTAGGCGGCTACACCTTC	CASRLVVRTGGVGGYTF
TRBD1	TRBV19	15	TRBJ2-3	.	TGTGCCAGTGGAACCCTAGGGGGCTATCAAGATACGCAGTATTTT	CASGTLGGYQDTQYF
.	TRBV5-1	15	TRBJ1-2	.	TGCGCCAGCAGGCTTGACAGGAGTACTCGGTATGGCTACACCTTC	CASRLDRSTRYGYTF
.	TRBV6-1	12	TRBJ1-5	.	TGTGCCAGCAGTGGTTCTAATCAGCCCCAGCATTTT	CASSGSNQPQHF
TRBD2	TRBV4-3	15	TRBJ2-1	.	TGCGCCAGCAGCCAGGGGACTAGCGGGAGTAATGAGCAGTTCTTC	CASSQGTSGSNEQFF
TRBD2	TRBV28	14	TRBJ2-7	.	TGTGCCAGCAGTTTACTAGCGGGAGAGAACGAGCAGTACTTC	CASSLLAGENEQYF
.	TRBV7-3	15	TRBJ2-2	.	TGTGCCAGCAGCTTAAACGGGGGGCGAACCGGGGAGCTGTTTTTT	CASSLNGGRTGELFF
.	TRBV6-5	14	TRBJ1-1	once	TGTGCCAGCAGTCCTTTACATGGTGACACTGAAGCTTTCTTT	CASSPLHGDTEAFF
.	TRBV11-2	12	TRBJ2-5	.	TGTGCCAGCAGCTTAGGGGCAGGGGAATTTAACTTC	CASSLGAGEFNF
.	TRBV5-6	15	TRBJ1-1	.	TGTGCCAGCAGCTTGCAAATAACCATGAACACTGAAGCTTTCTTT	CASSLQITMNTEAFF
.	TRBV7-6	12	TRBJ2-3	few	TGTGCCAGCAGCCCTGGGCAGGGGACGCAGTATTTT	CASSPGQGTQYF
.	TRBV6-1	12	TRBJ2-7	.	TGTGCCAGCAGTGATATCGGGGGCGAGCAGTACTTC	CASSDIGGEQYF
TRBD1	TRBV2	17	TRBJ2-5	.	TGTGCCAGCAGTGGATTGACAGGGGGCCTCCAACAAGAGACCCAGTACTTC	CASSGLTGGLQQETQYF
TRBD1	TRBV27	19	TRBJ1-6	.	TGTGCCAGCAGTTTATTCGGGACAGGGGCGAGCTCCTATAATTCACCCCTCCACTTT	CASSLFGTGASSYNSPLHF
.	TRBV6-5	14	TRBJ2-2	.	TGTGCCAGCAGCCATAGTAGAACCACCGGGGAGCTGTTTTTT	CASSHSRTTGELFF
.	TRBV7-2	16	TRBJ1-3	.	TGTGCCAGCAGCTTAGCCGGGGACCTACGCGGAAACACCATATATTTT	CASSLAGDLRGNTIYF
TRBD2	TRBV7-2	16	TRBJ2-2	.	TGTGCCAGCAGCGTGGGACTAGCGCAGAACACCGGGGAGCTGTTTTTT	CASSVGLAQNTGELFF
TRBD1	TRBV2	14	TRBJ1-5	.	TGTGCCAGCAGTTACAGGGGGCAAAATCAGCCCCAGCATTTT	CASSYRGQNQPQHF
.	TRBV5-1	16	TRBJ2-1	.	TGCGCCAGCAGCTTGAGGATCCCACCCAACTTGAATGAGCAGTTCTTC	CASSLRIPPNLNEQFF
.	TRBV7-9	15	TRBJ2-5	.	TGTGCCAGCACTTCCGAGGCAGGGCACCAAGAGACCCAGTACTTC	CASTSEAGHQETQYF
TRBD2	TRBV19	15	TRBJ2-7	.	TGTGCCAGTAGTAGGGGACTAGCGGGAACCTACGAGCAGTACTTC	CASSRGLAGTYEQYF
.	TRBV10-1	15	TRBJ1-1	.	TGCGCCAGCAGTGAGGGGAAGTACTCGGGCGCTGAAGCTTTCTTT	CASSEGKYSGAEAFF
.	TRBV5-6	14	TRBJ1-3	.	TGTGCCAGCAGCCCGGGACTTTTGGGAAACACCATATATTTT	CASSPGLLGNTIYF
TRBD1	TRBV2	13	TRBJ1-2	.	TGTGCCATCCAAGGGGGCCTCCCTTATGGCTACACCTTC	CAIQGGLPYGYTF
TRBD1	TRBV30	14	TRBJ2-2	.	TGTGCCTGTATTACAGGGGGAAGCACCGGGGAGCTGTTTTTT	CACITGGSTGELFF
TRBD2	TRBV27	15	TRBJ2-1	.	TGTGCCAGCAGTGCCGGGACTAGCGGGCACAATGAGCAGTTCTTC	CASSAGTSGHNEQFF